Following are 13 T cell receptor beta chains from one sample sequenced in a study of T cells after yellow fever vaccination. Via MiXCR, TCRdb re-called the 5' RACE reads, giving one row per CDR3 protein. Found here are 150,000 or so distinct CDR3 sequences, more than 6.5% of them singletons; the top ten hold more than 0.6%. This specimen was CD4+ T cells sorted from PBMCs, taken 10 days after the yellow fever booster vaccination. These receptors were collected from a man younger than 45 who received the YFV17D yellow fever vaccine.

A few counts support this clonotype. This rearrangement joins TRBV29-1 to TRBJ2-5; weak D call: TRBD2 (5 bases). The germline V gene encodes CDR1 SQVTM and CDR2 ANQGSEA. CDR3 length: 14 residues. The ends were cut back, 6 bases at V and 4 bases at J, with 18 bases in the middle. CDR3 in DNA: TGCAGCGTCCGGGGTTCCCCAGCAGGAGAGACCCAGTACTTC. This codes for CSVRGSPAGETQYF.

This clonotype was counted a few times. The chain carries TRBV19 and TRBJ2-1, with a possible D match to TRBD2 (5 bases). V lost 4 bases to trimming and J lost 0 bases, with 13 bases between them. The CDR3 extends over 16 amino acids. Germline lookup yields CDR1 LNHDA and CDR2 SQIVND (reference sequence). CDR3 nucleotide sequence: TGTGCCAGTAGTAAAGTAGCGAGAGGCTCCTACAATGAGCAGTTCTTC. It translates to CASSKVARGSYNEQFF.

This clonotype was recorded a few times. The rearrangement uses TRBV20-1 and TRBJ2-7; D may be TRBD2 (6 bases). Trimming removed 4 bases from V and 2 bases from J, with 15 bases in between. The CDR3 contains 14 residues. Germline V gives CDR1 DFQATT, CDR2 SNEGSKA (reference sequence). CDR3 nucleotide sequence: TGCAGTGCTACCCCCGTAGCGGTGACCTACGAGCAGTACTTC. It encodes CSATPVAVTYEQYF.

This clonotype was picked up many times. CDR3 sequence: CSVGRGQSYEQYF. The CDR3 DNA reads as TGCAGTGTTGGGAGGGGGCAATCCTACGAGCAGTACTTC. The chain recombines TRBV20-1 with TRBJ2-7, with D perhaps TRBD1 or TRBD2 (7 bases each). This CDR3 is built from 13 residues. Germline V gives CDR1 DFQATT, CDR2 SNEGSKA (reference sequence). Deletions cut 7 bases from V and 1 base from J, with 14 bases between.

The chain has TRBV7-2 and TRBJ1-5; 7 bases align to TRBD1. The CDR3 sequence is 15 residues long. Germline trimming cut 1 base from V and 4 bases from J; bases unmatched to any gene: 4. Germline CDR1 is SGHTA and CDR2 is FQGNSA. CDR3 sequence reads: CASSLEGTVNQPQHF. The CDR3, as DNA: TGTGCCAGCAGCTTAGAAGGGACAGTAAATCAGCCCCAGCATTTT.

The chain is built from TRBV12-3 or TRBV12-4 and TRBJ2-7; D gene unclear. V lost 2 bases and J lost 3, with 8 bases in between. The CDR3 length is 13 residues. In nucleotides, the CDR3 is TGTGCCAGCAGTTTACGCAACAGCTACGAGCAGTACTTC. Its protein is CASSLRNSYEQYF.

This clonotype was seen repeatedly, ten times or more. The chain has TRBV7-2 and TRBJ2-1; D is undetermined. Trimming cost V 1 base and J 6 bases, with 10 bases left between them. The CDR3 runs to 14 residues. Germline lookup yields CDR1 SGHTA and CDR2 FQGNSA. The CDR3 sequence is CASSLEPSSNEQFF. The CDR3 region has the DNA TGTGCCAGCAGCTTAGAGCCCAGCTCCAATGAGCAGTTCTTC.

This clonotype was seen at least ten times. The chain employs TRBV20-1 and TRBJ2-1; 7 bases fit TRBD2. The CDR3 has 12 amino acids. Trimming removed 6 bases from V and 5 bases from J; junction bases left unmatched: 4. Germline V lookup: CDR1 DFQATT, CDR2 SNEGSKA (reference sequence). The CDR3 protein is CSAASGNNEQFF. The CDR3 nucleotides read TGCAGTGCGGCTAGCGGCAACAATGAGCAGTTCTTC.

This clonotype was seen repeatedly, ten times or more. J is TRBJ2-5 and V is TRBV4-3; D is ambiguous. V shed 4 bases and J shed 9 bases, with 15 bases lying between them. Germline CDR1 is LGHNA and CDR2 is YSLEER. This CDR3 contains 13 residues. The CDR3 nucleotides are TGCGCCAGCAGCCGAGAACTTATAGATCCCCAGTACTTC. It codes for CASSRELIDPQYF.

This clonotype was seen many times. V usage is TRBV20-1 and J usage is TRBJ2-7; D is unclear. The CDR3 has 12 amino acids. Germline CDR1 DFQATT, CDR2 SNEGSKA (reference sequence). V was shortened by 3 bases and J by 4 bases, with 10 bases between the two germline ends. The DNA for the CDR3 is TGCAGTGCTAGCTCGGATCTTTACGAGCAGTACTTC. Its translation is CSASSDLYEQYF.

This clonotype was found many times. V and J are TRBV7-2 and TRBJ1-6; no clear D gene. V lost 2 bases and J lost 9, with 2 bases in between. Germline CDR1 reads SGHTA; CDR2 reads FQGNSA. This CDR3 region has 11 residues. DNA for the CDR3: TGTGCCAGCAGCTTATCTTCACCCCTCCACTTT. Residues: CASSLSSPLHF.

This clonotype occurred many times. The DNA for the CDR3 is TGTGCCAGCAACTCAGGGTCCGGGGAGCTGTTTTTT. Residues: CASNSGSGELFF. V and J are TRBV28 and TRBJ2-2; D perhaps matches TRBD1 (5 bases). The CDR3 is made up of 12 amino acids. V was trimmed by 7 bases and J by 6 bases, leaving 9 bases between them. Germline V gives CDR1 MDHEN, CDR2 SYDVKM.

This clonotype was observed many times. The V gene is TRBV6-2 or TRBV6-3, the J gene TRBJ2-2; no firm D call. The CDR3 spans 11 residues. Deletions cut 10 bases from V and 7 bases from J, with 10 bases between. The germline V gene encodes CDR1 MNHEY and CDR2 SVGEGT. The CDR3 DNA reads TGTGCCACCAAGACGGGCGGGGAGCTGTTTTTT. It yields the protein CATKTGGELFF.